The 2 T cell receptor beta chains listed next were all sequenced from one sample in a study of cytomegalovirus exposure and HLA in healthy donors (dated by TCRdb to about 2017). The library was produced with the immunoSEQ multiplex PCR assay. The multiplex PCR relied on a mix of 60 forward primers for TCR Vbeta segments and 13 reverse primers for TCR Jbeta segments. In TCRdb, the immuneACCESS table is reduced to in-frame sequences with V and J assigned. These tables do not hold every clone; where another copy was compared, an unresolved V gene accounts for under half, and the others remain unexplained. The sample data list 150,000 or so clones, and 65% to 85% of these were observed just once. In total, the top ten clones hold around 3% of the sample. Sequencing was done on a sample of PBMCs. The receptors come from a woman aged 45 to 65 in good health and CMV-seropositive.

As to this clone: At one boundary the junction diverges from the germline segment, which might be a read error. The J gene is TRBJ1-1, the V gene TRBV4-1; 9 bases align to TRBD1. Germline CDR1 and CDR2: MGHRA and YSYEKL. This CDR3 is 15 amino acids long. For the CDR3, the DNA is TGCGCCAGCAGCCAGGGAACAGGGGGCGGCACTAAAGCTTTCTTT. Protein sequence: CASSQGTGGGTKAFF.

CDR3: CASSHGTGYDTEAFF. CDR3 DNA: TGTGCCAGCAGCCACGGAACAGGGTACGACACTGAAGCTTTCTTT. The gene calls are TRBV11-2 and TRBJ1-1, with D possibly matching TRBD1 (6 bases). The CDR3 is made up of 15 amino acids. The germline CDR1 and CDR2 sequences are SGHAT and FQNNGV. V was cut by 5 bases and J by 3 bases, with 16 bases left in between.